This T cell receptor (beta chain) comes out of a study of OX40 agonist ivuxolimab in advanced cancers. Study details: Ivuxolimab is an agonistic anti-OX40 (CD134) antibody, and patients were treated with it.

The protocol was immunoSEQ multiplex PCR, while the TCRdb copy is restricted to in-frame clones and leaves out a portion. This sample has more than 80,000 clones, with 85% to 90% found just once. This CDR3 is 16 amino acids long. After removal of 0 bases from V and 4 bases from J, the junction contained 4 bases not matched to a gene. Germline V gives CDR1 KGHSH, CDR2 LQKENI. Source: CD4+ or CD8+ T cells sorted from blood, taken in a trial of the OX40 agonist ivuxolimab. This clonotype was sampled from an adult with an advanced solid tumor such as melanoma, head and neck, liver or kidney cancer. The chain has TRBV18 and TRBJ2-5, with TRBD2 matching over 11 bases. CDR3 DNA: TGTGCCAGCTCACCACCGCTAGCGGGAGGAGGAGAGACCCAGTACTTC. Residues: CASSPPLAGGGETQYF.